Below are 25 T cell receptor beta chains sequenced from a single sample in a study of control samples from healthy donors and cancer patients. Using immunoSEQ multiplex PCR, the repertoire was profiled, and TCRdb retains in-frame clones only, with some absent. The sample consists of 60,000 or so clones, more than 95% of them appearing once. Source material: blood. All receptors come from a woman under 30 in good health.

The CDR3 loop reads CASGNSGTDTQYF. CDR3 coding DNA: TGCGCCAGTGGGAATAGCGGCACAGATACGCAGTATTTT. The chain is built from TRBV5-1 and TRBJ2-3; weak D call: TRBD2 (5 bases). CDR3 size: 13 residues. The ends were cut back, 8 bases at V and 1 base at J, with 11 bases in the middle. Germline V gives CDR1 SGHRS, CDR2 YFSETQ. Full variable domain (rest looked up from reference TRBV5-1 and TRBJ2-3): KAGVTQTPRYLIKTRGQQVTLSCSPISGHRSVSWYQQTPGQGLQFLFEYFSETQRNKGNFPGRFSGRQFSNSRSEMNVSTLELGDSALYLCASGNSGTDTQYFGPGTRLTVL.

The V and J genes are TRBV5-6 and TRBJ1-2; 7 nucleotides line up with TRBD1. From germline, CDR1 is SGHDT and CDR2 YYEEEE. This CDR3 has 13 residues. The junction had 6 bases not matched to a gene; V was cut back by 3 bases and J by 7 bases. CDR3 in amino acids: CASSSDRVGGYTF. CDR3 DNA: TGTGCCAGCAGCTCCGACAGGGTTGGTGGCTACACCTTC.

This clone occurred once. The chain has TRBV4-3 and TRBJ1-2; perhaps TRBD1 as D (5 bases). Germline lookup yields CDR1 LGHNA and CDR2 YSLEER. There are 15 residues in the CDR3. Trimming removed 1 base at V and 1 base at J, with 10 bases between. CDR3: CASSQARGGNYGYTF. The CDR3 bases are TGCGCCAGCAGCCAAGCTCGTGGGGGTAACTATGGCTACACCTTC.

V gene TRBV9 combines with J gene TRBJ1-1; 11 bases are shared with TRBD1. V shed 0 bases, J shed 4 bases, and the junction held 2 bases outside the gene matches. Germline CDR1 SGDLS, CDR2 YYNGEE. CDR3 length equals 15 residues. CDR3: CASSVDGTGGTEAFF. DNA of the CDR3: TGTGCCAGCAGCGTAGATGGGACAGGGGGCACTGAAGCTTTCTTT.

This clone has just one count. The sample holds other DNA sequences that translate to the same CDR3. The CDR3 reads CASSLAAAGGGPRPYEQYF. DNA for the CDR3: TGTGCCAGCAGCTTAGCGGCTGCTGGCGGGGGGCCCCGACCCTACGAGCAGTACTTC. The V call is TRBV13, the J call TRBJ2-7, with 8 bases fitting TRBD2. The V segment lost 1 base and the J segment 2 bases; nucleotides outside the gene matches: 16. Germline V CDR1 and CDR2: PRHDT, FYEKMQ (reference sequence). The CDR3 is 19 amino acids.

J is TRBJ1-4 and V is TRBV7-9; 9 bases fit TRBD1. Germline CDR1 is SEHNR and CDR2 is FQNEAQ (reference sequence). Trimming removed 3 bases from V and 5 bases from J; junction bases left unmatched: 4. CDR3 length equals 15 residues. Here the CDR3 reads CASSFGQGLNEKLFF. CDR3 sequence (DNA): TGTGCCAGCAGCTTCGGACAGGGGTTGAATGAAAAACTGTTTTTT.

This clone was seen just once. The chain recombines TRBV7-2 with TRBJ2-2; D not certain. Trimming took off 5 bases at V and 0 bases at J, with 7 bases between the two ends. Germline CDR1 reads SGHTA; CDR2 reads FQGNSA. This CDR3 comprises 14 residues. The CDR3: CASSPYTNTGELFF. As DNA, the CDR3 is TGTGCCAGCAGCCCTTACACGAACACCGGGGAGCTGTTTTTT.

The rearrangement uses TRBV28 and TRBJ2-7; D is possibly TRBD2 (6 bases). This CDR3 is built from 14 residues. Germline CDR1 and CDR2: MDHEN and SYDVKM. The V gene lost 8 bases and the J gene lost 3 bases, with 17 bases spanning the gap. In DNA, the CDR3 is TGTGCCAGCGGATACGGGACGGAGGGCTACGAGCAGTACTTC. The encoded protein is CASGYGTEGYEQYF.

The chain joins TRBV2 to TRBJ1-5; no clear D gene. This CDR3 has 15 amino acids. Germline V lookup: CDR1 SNHLY, CDR2 FYNNEI. V was cut by 6 bases and J by 3 bases, with 15 bases left in between. DNA of the CDR3: TGTGCCAGCAGCCTAACCGACATGTACAATCAGCCCCAGCATTTT. It yields the protein CASSLTDMYNQPQHF.

This clone was found once. Other DNA sequences within the sample encode an identical CDR3. This chain joins TRBV7-3 and TRBJ1-1; D call uncertain. The V gene's germline CDR1 is SGHTA and CDR2 FQGTGA. The CDR3 length is 13 residues. Trimming stripped 4 bases from V and 2 bases from J, with 8 bases between. This chain's CDR3 is CASSWDKNTEAFF. DNA of the CDR3: TGTGCCAGCAGCTGGGATAAAAACACTGAAGCTTTCTTT.

V gene TRBV19 combines with J gene TRBJ1-5; D unresolved. Trimming removed 3 bases from V and 3 bases from J, with 9 bases in between. Per the germline V gene, CDR1 is LNHDA and CDR2 is SQIVND (reference sequence). CDR3 size: 14 residues. CDR3: CASSIEGFNQPQHF. CDR3 coding DNA: TGTGCCAGTAGTATTGAGGGTTTCAATCAGCCCCAGCATTTT.

This chain uses TRBV5-1 with TRBJ1-2, with 7 bases lining up with TRBD1. J lost 7 bases, V lost 2 bases, and 5 bases had no gene match. From germline, CDR1 is SGHRS and CDR2 YFSETQ. The CDR3 sequence is 13 residues long. As DNA, the CDR3 is TGCGCCAGCAGCTTTCAGGGGGAGTCTGGCTACACCTTC. This gives the protein CASSFQGESGYTF.

This clone was counted once. The chain employs TRBV7-9 and TRBJ1-6, with 9 positions matching TRBD1. The germline CDR1 and CDR2 sequences are SEHNR and FQNEAQ (reference sequence). The CDR3 loop spans 15 amino acids. V shed 5 bases and J 10 bases; nucleotides not matched to a gene: 9. The CDR3 here is CASSPTRDRASPLHF. CDR3 coding DNA: TGTGCCAGCAGCCCAACCCGGGACAGGGCCTCACCCCTCCACTTT.

The rearrangement uses TRBV10-3 and TRBJ2-2; D is possibly TRBD1 or TRBD2 (5 bases each). Germline V gene sequence: CDR1 ENHRY, CDR2 SYGVKD. V lost 3 bases, J lost 1 base, and 12 bases lay in between. The CDR3 covers 16 residues. The CDR3 DNA reads TGTGCCATCAGTGACGGGGCCCGAAGGAACACCGGGGAGCTGTTTTTT. Its translation: CAISDGARRNTGELFF.

The J gene is TRBJ2-1, the V gene TRBV7-3, with D hard to call. CDR3 size: 13 residues. CDR1 and CDR2 from the germline V gene are SGHTA and FQGTGA. Trimming cost V 5 bases and J 4 bases, with 9 bases left between them. CDR3 loop: CASSLGPYNEQFF. CDR3 in DNA: TGTGCCAGCAGCCTCGGACCATACAATGAGCAGTTCTTC. Full variable domain (missing parts from reference TRBV7-3 and TRBJ2-1): GAGVSQTPSNKVTEKGKYVELRCDPISGHTALYWYRQSLGQGPEFLIYFQGTGAADDSGLPNDRFFAVRPEGSVSTLKIQRTERGDSAVYLCASSLGPYNEQFFGPGTRLTVL.

In nucleotides, the CDR3 is TGTGCCAGCAGCTTTGACCACGAGCAGTACTTC. It is translated as CASSFDHEQYF. The rearrangement uses TRBV7-9 and TRBJ2-7; D remains ambiguous. The V and J ends lost 3 bases and 5 bases respectively, with 5 bases between them. The CDR3 runs 11 residues. Germline V gene sequence: CDR1 SEHNR, CDR2 FQNEAQ (reference sequence).

This chain connects TRBV7-9 to TRBJ2-3; no firm D call. Germline-derived CDR1 and CDR2 are SEHNR and FQNEAQ (reference sequence). The CDR3 covers 12 residues. V was pared by 2 bases and J by 6 bases, with 6 bases between. CDR3 sequence: CASSLPPDTQYF. In nucleotides, the CDR3 is TGTGCCAGCAGCTTACCCCCCGATACGCAGTATTTT.

This clone was picked up one time. The CDR3 sequence is CASSWTGATEAFF. CDR3 bases: TGTGCCAGCAGCTGGACAGGGGCCACTGAAGCTTTCTTT. The chain uses TRBV5-6 and TRBJ1-1; 9 bases line up with TRBD1. V shed 3 bases, J shed 4 bases, and the junction held 1 base outside the gene matches. The CDR3 is 13 residues long. CDR1 SGHDT and CDR2 YYEEEE come from the germline V gene. The full variable domain, completed using reference TRBV5-6 and TRBJ1-1, is DAGVTQSPTHLIKTRGQQVTLRCSPKSGHDTVSWYQQALGQGPQFIFQYYEEEERQRGNFPDRFSGHQFPNYSSELNVNALLLGDSALYLCASSWTGATEAFFGQGTRLTVV.

This chain uses TRBV6-5 with TRBJ1-1; D gene ambiguous. Germline V CDR1 and CDR2: MNHEY, SVGAGI. The CDR3 has 15 residues. Trimming stripped 4 bases from V and 1 base from J, with 13 bases between. CDR3 in amino acids: CASSSRVWGNTEAFF. CDR3 bases: TGTGCCAGCAGTTCCCGCGTTTGGGGGAACACTGAAGCTTTCTTT.

This clone occurred once. The chain uses TRBV3-1 (or the pseudogene TRBV3-2) and TRBJ2-3, with D possibly being TRBD1 (6 bases). There are 15 residues in the CDR3. Trimming took 1 base from V and 7 from J, leaving 15 bases between them. Germline CDR1 and CDR2: LGHDT and YNNKEL (reference sequence). The CDR3 spells CASSQVRPRGHTQYF. The DNA of the CDR3 is TGTGCCAGCAGCCAAGTACGGCCCAGGGGTCATACGCAGTATTTT.

The chain employs TRBV7-6 and TRBJ1-4; no definite D call. The CDR3 has 15 residues. Between the trimmed V and J ends, which lost 5 bases and 8 bases, there was a span of 18 bases. The germline gives CDR1 SGHVS, CDR2 FNYEAQ. CDR3 sequence (DNA): TGTGCCAGCAGCCCCCTCGTGGGGTTCGGGGAAAAACTGTTTTTT. Its translation: CASSPLVGFGEKLFF.

This chain uses TRBV6-5 with TRBJ1-2, with 8 bases fitting TRBD1. The germline V gene encodes CDR1 MNHEY and CDR2 SVGAGI. With 7 bases clipped from V and 6 bases from J, the junction kept 10 bases outside the gene matches. The CDR3 consists of 14 residues. CDR3 DNA sequence: TGTGCCAGCACCGCCCTGACAGGGGAGGATGGCTACACCTTC. It translates to CASTALTGEDGYTF.

This chain uses TRBV7-6 with TRBJ2-4; D could derive from TRBD1 or TRBD2 (6 bases each). Trimming cost V 7 bases and J 5 bases, with 15 bases left between them. Germline loops: CDR1 SGHVS, CDR2 FNYEAQ. The CDR3 contains 14 residues. The DNA of the CDR3 is TGTGCCAGCACCCTGGGGGGCGCGGAAAACATTCAGTACTTC. The encoded protein is CASTLGGAENIQYF.

This clone is a singleton in its sample. V usage is TRBV5-1 and J usage is TRBJ2-5; TRBD1 aligns across 8 bases. Germline CDR1 reads SGHRS; CDR2 reads YFSETQ. Trimming cost V 4 bases and J 5 bases; bases outside gene matches: 1. There are 12 residues in the CDR3. The chain's CDR3 is CASSGQGETQYF. The CDR3 region has the DNA TGCGCCAGCAGCGGACAGGGCGAGACCCAGTACTTC.

This chain links TRBV7-9 with TRBJ2-3; 7 bases map to TRBD1. Losses at the gene ends were 5 bases for V and 0 bases for J; bases not matched to a gene: 8. The CDR3 has 16 amino acids. In germline, CDR1 is SEHNR, CDR2 FQNEAQ (reference sequence). The CDR3 nucleotides read TGTGCCAGCAGCCCCCGACAGGGATCTAGCACAGATACGCAGTATTTT. Translating it yields CASSPRQGSSTDTQYF. The entire variable domain, with the rest obtained from reference TRBV7-9 and TRBJ2-3, is as follows: DTGVSQNPRHKITKRGQNVTFRCDPISEHNRLYWYRQTLGQGPEFLTYFQNEAQLEKSRLLSDRFSAERPKGSFSTLEIQRTEQGDSAMYLCASSPRQGSSTDTQYFGPGTRLTVL.